What follows describes a single T cell receptor (beta chain). The antigen is unknown. CD4+ cells were sorted into CD25-high CD127-low regulatory cells and CD25-low CD127-high conventional cells. This record belongs to a study of regulatory T cells. Study findings and constraints: Regulatory T cells showed the strongest V-J pair restriction and V/J gene skewing among patient repertoires. In CD3G-deficient patients, conventional CD4+ T cells were enriched for hydrophobic CDR3 residues at positions 6 and 7.

The PCR used 52 TRBV and 13 TRBJ primers. Libraries were prepared by immunoSEQ multiplex PCR; TCRdb keeps only in-frame clonotypes and omits some of them. The sample contains about 15,000 clones, approximately 80% of which appear only once. V was trimmed by 1 base and J by 6 bases, leaving 10 bases between them. Germline loops: CDR1 SEHNR, CDR2 FQNEAQ (reference sequence). CDR3 size: 13 residues. The chain links TRBV7-9 to TRBJ2-7; unclear D gene. This sequence originates from a person in their twenties or thirties with CD3G deficiency. Sequenced: conventional CD4+ T cells sorted from blood. The CDR3 loop reads CASSLELWSEQYF. The DNA for the CDR3 is TGTGCCAGCAGCTTAGAGTTGTGGAGCGAGCAGTACTTC. Full variable domain (outside the CDR3, taken from reference TRBV7-9 and TRBJ2-7): DTGVSQNPRHKITKRGQNVTFRCDPISEHNRLYWYRQTLGQGPEFLTYFQNEAQLEKSRLLSDRFSAERPKGSFSTLEIQRTEQGDSAMYLCASSLELWSEQYFGPGTRLTVT.